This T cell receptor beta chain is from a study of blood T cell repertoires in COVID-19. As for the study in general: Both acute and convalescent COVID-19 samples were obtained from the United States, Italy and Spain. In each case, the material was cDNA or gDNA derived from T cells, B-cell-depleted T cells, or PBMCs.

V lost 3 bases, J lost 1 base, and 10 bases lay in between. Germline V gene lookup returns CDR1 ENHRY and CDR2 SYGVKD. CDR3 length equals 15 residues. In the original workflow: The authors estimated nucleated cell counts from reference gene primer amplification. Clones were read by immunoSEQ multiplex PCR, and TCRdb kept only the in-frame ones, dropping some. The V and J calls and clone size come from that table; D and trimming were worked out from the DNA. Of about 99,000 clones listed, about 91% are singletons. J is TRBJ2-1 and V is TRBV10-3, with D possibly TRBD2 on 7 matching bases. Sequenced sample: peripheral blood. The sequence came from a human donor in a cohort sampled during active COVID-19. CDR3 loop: CAISEGGGSYNEQFF. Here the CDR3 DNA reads TGTGCCATCAGTGAAGGGGGGGGGTCCTACAATGAGCAGTTCTTC.